The source of this T cell receptor beta chain is a study of metastatic and nonmetastatic thyroid tumors. At the level of the study: The comparison covered peripheral blood and tumor or nodule tissue in malignant and benign thyroid patients.

Losses at the gene ends were 5 bases for V and 3 bases for J; bases not matched to a gene: 9. Germline V gene lookup returns CDR1 SGHVS and CDR2 FQNEAQ. The CDR3 contains 17 residues. Thyroid surgery was performed in patients who had received no treatment beforehand. Per the study methods: Building a distant-metastasis classifier for papillary thyroid cancer drew on CDR3 differences across clinicopathological groups. TCRdb reassembled clones from the PCR reads with MiXCR. TCRdb assigned the V and J calls; the authors' analysis was not used. The profile covers approximately 12,000 clones, with approximately 23% appearing a single time and 12% taken by the ten largest.

The gene calls are TRBV7-8 and TRBJ1-5, with 11 bases aligning to TRBD1. Sequenced material: adjacent normal tissue. The source of this sequence is a female donor with papillary thyroid cancer or a benign thyroid nodule (not recorded which). Some clones in this sample may be carry-over from other donors' samples. The CDR3 DNA follows: TGTGCCAGCAGCCCCCGGGACAGGGGGGATCCCAATCAGCCCCAGCATTTT. Its protein product is CASSPRDRGDPNQPQHF.